This T cell receptor (beta chain) was identified during a study of blood T cells in healthy people across ages. It was with a sample-barcoded 5' primer and a J-beta primer mix that a second PCR of roughly 7 to 12 cycles was run. TCRdb recomputed calls from the 5' RACE reads with MiXCR, one row per CDR3 protein. Of around 2 million distinct CDR3 sequences listed, approximately 40% are singletons. V was cut by 7 bases and J by 12 bases, with 24 bases left in between. CDR1 is MNHEY and CDR2 is SVGAGI in the germline V gene. The CDR3 consists of 14 residues. Donation came from healthy Caucasian individuals in Russia who were aged roughly 6 to 100.

This rearrangement joins TRBV6-5 to TRBJ1-1; weak D call: TRBD1 (5 bases). The clonotype comes from a human donor in good health. The sequenced sample consisted of blood. CDR3 amino acids: CASTRSSRQGGTFF. CDR3 sequence (DNA): TGTGCCAGCACCCGATCCTCCAGGCAGGGAGGAACTTTCTTT.